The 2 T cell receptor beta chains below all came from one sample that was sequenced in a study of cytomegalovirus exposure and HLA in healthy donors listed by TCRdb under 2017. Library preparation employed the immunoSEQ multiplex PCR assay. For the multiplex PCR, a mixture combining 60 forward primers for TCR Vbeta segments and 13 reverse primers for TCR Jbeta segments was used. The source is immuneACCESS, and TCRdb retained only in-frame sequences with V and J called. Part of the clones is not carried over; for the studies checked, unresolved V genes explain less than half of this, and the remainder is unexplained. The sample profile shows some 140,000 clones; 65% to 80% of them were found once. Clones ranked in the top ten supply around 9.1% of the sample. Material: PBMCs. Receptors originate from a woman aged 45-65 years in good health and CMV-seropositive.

For the CDR3, the DNA is TGTGCCAGCAGACGGGGGATGAGCACAGATACGCAGTATTTT. Amino acid sequence: CASRRGMSTDTQYF. This sequence joins TRBV6-5 and TRBJ2-3; possibly TRBD2 for D (6 bases). The CDR3 totals 14 residues. Germline V gene data show CDR1 as MNHEY and CDR2 as SVGAGI. The V gene lost 6 bases and the J gene lost 0 bases, with 10 bases spanning the gap.

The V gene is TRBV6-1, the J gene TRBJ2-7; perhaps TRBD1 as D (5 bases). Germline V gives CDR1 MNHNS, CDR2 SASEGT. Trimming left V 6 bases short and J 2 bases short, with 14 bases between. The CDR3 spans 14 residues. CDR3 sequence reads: CASREQDPPYEQYF. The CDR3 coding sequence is TGTGCCAGCAGGGAACAGGATCCCCCCTACGAGCAGTACTTC.